Here is one T cell receptor (beta chain) with its context. Its antigen is not yet known. No base-level quality is on record; no much larger clone is a single base apart. Trimming accounts for 1 base at V and 2 bases at J, while the number of junction bases matched to no gene is 5. CDR1 and CDR2 (MDHEN, SYDVKM) derive from the germline V gene. The CDR3 has 16 amino acids, counting the end cysteine and phenylalanine. Only the CDR3 DNA stays, 48 bases, in frame from base 1. The data were taken from a study of OX40 agonist ivuxolimab in advanced cancers. Some background on the complete study: Ivuxolimab was a fully human IgG2 agonistic monoclonal antibody targeting the costimulatory receptor OX40 (CD134). Prior anti-PD-1, anti-PD-L1 or anti-CTLA-4 therapy was permitted, and approximately 42% of dose-escalation patients had received checkpoint inhibitors. Of the 50 or so patients in dose escalation, approximately 20 had hepatocellular carcinoma, roughly 15 had melanoma, 9 had renal cell carcinoma and 9 had head and neck cancer. The purpose of peripheral TCRbeta sequencing was to test whether ivuxolimab changed TCR sequence diversity and led to clonal T-cell expansion. Partial responses occurred in three dose-escalation patients: two with cutaneous melanoma and one with hepatocellular carcinoma. The monotherapy dose-escalation portion (N ≈ 57 patients) of the phase I ivuxolimab trial is reported in the paper. In the dose-escalation cohort, roughly four fifths of patients were male, and the mean age was approximately 64 years, with a range of about 20 to 79. Intravenous ivuxolimab was administered to patients every 2 weeks at six dose levels: 0.01, 0.1, 0.3, 1.5, 3 and 10 mg/kg. Points the paper makes about the study in general: In the 0.1-3.0 mg/kg groups, partial responders had among the lowest normalized peripheral clonal expansion, particularly in CD8+ T cells. Clonal expansion of both CD4+ and CD8+ blood T cells was observed from baseline to week 6 at doses 0.1 to 3.0 mg/kg. The antigen specificity of the clonally expanded peripheral T cells was not determined. Low levels of normalized T-cell clonal expansion were also seen in some nonresponding patients. On average, CD8+ T cells showed more expanded clones than CD4+ T cells after ivuxolimab.

The trial excluded patients who had a history of autoimmune disease or who were on systemic immunosuppression. Peripheral blood for TCR sequencing was collected from all dose cohorts at baseline, on cycle 4 day 1, and on cycle 7 day 1. Samples were obtained from an open-label, multicenter, first-in-human phase I dose-escalation trial of ivuxolimab. Adults with locally advanced or metastatic melanoma, renal cell carcinoma, hepatocellular carcinoma or head and neck squamous cell carcinoma were enrolled in the trial. Before TCR sequencing, CD4+ T cells and CD8+ T cells from peripheral blood were sorted into separate populations. To sequence the TCRbeta CDR3 region, genomic DNA was isolated from the sorted cells. TCRbeta CDR3 regions were sequenced using the immunoSEQ Assay. TCRdb holds this immuneACCESS table with in-frame rearrangements only. Some clones are missing; in checked studies, unresolved V genes explain under half, and the rest has no known cause. This sample has 55,000 to 85,000 clones in its table, and about 85% of those were observed once. The ten largest make up roughly 1.3% of the sample.

Sequences were derived from CD4+ or CD8+ T cells sorted from blood, sampled in a trial of the OX40 agonist ivuxolimab. This receptor was taken from an adult with an advanced solid tumor such as melanoma, head and neck, liver or kidney cancer. The chain is encoded by TRBV28 joined to TRBJ1-2, with 9 central nucleotides matching TRBD1. The CDR3 region has the sequence CASSLYLDRGNYGYTF. The DNA sequence is TGTGCCAGCAGTTTATACCTGGACAGGGGCAACTATGGCTACACCTTC.